What follows is one TCR beta chain and its context. As yet, its antigen is unknown. This entry is derived from a study of T cells after yellow fever vaccination. Across the study: Fractions of low cell number were prepared using SMART-Seq v4 Ultra Low Input. Overall study results and limits: Among primary-vaccination clones, most reappeared after the booster, at almost 98% for CD4 and approximately 90% for CD8. Secondary responses were weaker yet peaked faster, day 5 versus 15.

Germline V gives CDR1 LNHDA, CDR2 SQIVND (reference sequence). Trimming removed 4 bases from V and 0 bases from J, with 9 bases in between. The CDR3 is 14 amino acids. It was through 5'RACE template switching that TCR cDNA was made, with a universal primer site and UMIs added. Each CDR3 protein is one row after TCRdb ran MiXCR on the 5' RACE reads. This sample yields around 350,000 distinct CDR3 sequences, of which 6.2% are seen a single time; 15% belongs to the top ten. J is TRBJ2-5 and V is TRBV19; tentatively, D is TRBD1 (5 bases). The receptor comes from a man younger than 40 who received the YFV17D yellow fever vaccine. The sample was PBMCs, taken 5 days after the yellow fever booster vaccination. The CDR3 reads CASSRVRDQETQYF. In DNA, the CDR3 is TGTGCCAGTAGTAGGGTCAGGGACCAAGAGACCCAGTACTTC.